Each of the 10 T cell receptor beta chains below was sequenced from the same sample in a study of T cells after yellow fever vaccination. TCRdb re-analysed the 5' RACE reads in MiXCR, keeping a single row per CDR3 protein. The data show 200,000 to 250,000 distinct CDR3 sequences, 6.5% to 8.5% seen once. The sequencing here drew on CD4+ T cells sorted from PBMCs, taken 15 days after the yellow fever booster vaccination. These TCRs come from a young man who received the YFV17D yellow fever vaccine.

This clonotype was counted only a few times. The V gene is TRBV10-3, the J gene TRBJ2-3; TRBD2 agrees at 8 bases. The CDR3 spans 14 residues. V lost 2 bases to trimming and J lost 5 bases; unmatched junction nucleotides: 3. Germline values: CDR1 ENHRY, CDR2 SYGVKD. This chain's CDR3 is CAISELSGKDTQYF. The CDR3 region has the DNA TGTGCCATCAGTGAGCTTAGCGGGAAAGATACGCAGTATTTT.

The chain is built from TRBV6-2 or TRBV6-3 and TRBJ2-2; D perhaps matches TRBD1 (6 bases). This CDR3 contains 18 residues. Looked up from germline, CDR1 is MNHEY and CDR2 is SVGEGT. V was trimmed by 8 bases and J by 1 base, leaving 23 bases between them. The CDR3 nucleotides read TGTGCCAGCGGCTTAGACCGGGACACGGAATTGAACACCGGGGAGCTGTTTTTT. Translating gives CASGLDRDTELNTGELFF.

The chain carries TRBV11-2 and TRBJ1-6, with 8 positions matching TRBD1. Per the germline V gene, CDR1 is SGHAT and CDR2 is FQNNGV. V lost 4 bases and J lost 7; bases outside the gene matches: 6. The CDR3 runs 15 residues. The CDR3 DNA follows: TGTGCCAGCAGCTCGTCAGGGGGCCCCAATTCACCCCTCCACTTT. Its protein is CASSSSGGPNSPLHF.

The V call is TRBV7-9, the J call TRBJ2-7; weak D call: TRBD1 (5 bases). The ends were cut back, 3 bases at V and 1 base at J, with 10 bases in the middle. This CDR3 spans 14 amino acids. Per germline, CDR1 SEHNR and CDR2 FQNEAQ (reference sequence). CDR3 bases: TGTGCCAGCAGCTTTGGGGCACCATCCTACGAGCAGTACTTC. Protein sequence: CASSFGAPSYEQYF.

This clonotype came up many times. The chain employs TRBV20-1 and TRBJ2-1; 11 positions agree with TRBD1. Germline assignment: CDR1 DFQATT and CDR2 SNEGSKA (reference sequence). Unmatched junction bases numbered 10, after V lost 6 bases and J lost 6 bases. This CDR3 is 15 amino acids long. The CDR3 protein is CSAQDPGQGGNEQFF. The CDR3, as DNA: TGCAGTGCGCAAGATCCGGGACAGGGGGGCAATGAGCAGTTCTTC.

The sample holds a few counts of this clonotype. DNA of the CDR3: TGTGCCACCAGCAGAGCCAACGCCTACGAGCAGTACTTC. This translates into CATSRANAYEQYF. V usage is TRBV15 and J usage is TRBJ2-7; D is unclear. CDR3 size: 13 residues. Trimming shortened V by 1 base and J by 2 bases, and 6 bases separated the two germline ends. Germline V gene lookup returns CDR1 LNHNV and CDR2 YYDKDF (reference sequence).

CDR3 protein: CAWSNRGPSEQYF. For the CDR3, the DNA is TGTGCCTGGAGCAACAGGGGGCCGTCCGAGCAGTACTTC. This chain uses TRBV30 with TRBJ2-7; 9 bases agree with TRBD1. J gave up 6 bases and V 3 bases, and 6 bases lay outside the gene matches. This CDR3 comprises 13 residues. CDR1 is GTSNPN and CDR2 is SVGIG in the germline V gene (reference sequence).

This clonotype was observed at least ten times. V gene TRBV5-6 combines with J gene TRBJ2-1; D not certain. The V gene's germline CDR1 is SGHDT and CDR2 YYEEEE. The CDR3 is made up of 15 amino acids. V was clipped by 2 bases and J by 7 bases, with 16 bases between them. CDR3 sequence (DNA): TGTGCCAGCAGCTTAAGACTCCGCCTGAGGAATGAGCAGTTCTTC. Protein: CASSLRLRLRNEQFF.

This clonotype came up many times. The chain uses TRBV20-1 and TRBJ2-3; 7 nucleotides line up with TRBD1. The CDR3 has 14 residues. Losses at the gene ends were 6 bases for V and 1 base for J; bases not matched to a gene: 7. The germline gives CDR1 DFQATT, CDR2 SNEGSKA (reference sequence). CDR3 sequence reads: CSAPTTGGTDTQYF. CDR3 nucleotides: TGCAGTGCCCCAACCACAGGGGGCACAGATACGCAGTATTTT.

This clonotype came up many times. The CDR3: CSARDAGSSYNEQFF. In DNA, the CDR3 is TGCAGTGCTAGAGATGCGGGAAGCTCCTACAATGAGCAGTTCTTC. The chain links TRBV20-1 to TRBJ2-1, with D perhaps matching TRBD2 (6 bases). The germline V gene has CDR1 DFQATT and CDR2 SNEGSKA (reference sequence). The V end lost 0 bases, the J end lost 0 bases, and 9 bases lay between the germline ends. The CDR3 length is 15 residues.